One T cell receptor (beta chain) is described in this entry. Antigen unknown. This specimen belongs to a study of OX40 agonist ivuxolimab in advanced cancers. Study-wide background: The patients received ivuxolimab by intravenous route every 2 weeks at 0.01 to 10 mg/kg. Of the participants, 40% had some prior anti-PD-1, anti-PD-L1 or anti-CTLA-4 therapy, which was allowed. One patient with hepatocellular carcinoma and two with cutaneous melanoma, three in all, had partial responses. Study results and caveats: At 0.1 to 3.0 mg/kg and by week 6, clonal expansion occurred in CD4+ and CD8+ blood T cells.

The repertoire was sequenced with immunoSEQ multiplex PCR; TCRdb's copy has only in-frame clones and lacks some. The sample consists of about 48,000 clones, around nine tenths of them appearing once. There are 15 residues in the CDR3. Sequenced here: CD4+ or CD8+ T cells sorted from blood, sampled in a trial of the OX40 agonist ivuxolimab. This clonotype was sampled from an adult with an advanced solid tumor such as melanoma, head and neck, liver or kidney cancer. This sequence joins TRBV21-1 and TRBJ2-5; the table gives TRBD2 as D, unverified against the DNA. TRBV21-1 has pseudogene status. Written as DNA, the CDR3 is TGTGCCAGCAGCGACATTCTAGCTGCTAAAGAGACCCAGTACTTC. Residues: CASSDILAAKETQYF.